This entry concerns a single TCR beta chain. As yet, its antigen is unknown. The sample is drawn from a study of cytomegalovirus exposure and HLA in healthy donors. Findings and caveats of the study: The HLA-A and HLA-B alleles of most subjects were reportedly predicted accurately from TCR beta sequences. Per a prior analysis, the majority of TCR beta V segments were productive roughly 90% or roughly 30% of the time.

With V trimmed by 0 bases and J by 4 bases, 2 bases remained unmatched. Per germline, CDR1 GTSNPN and CDR2 SVGIG (reference sequence). The CDR3 loop spans 14 amino acids. Primers for the PCR totalled 60 Vbeta and 13 Jbeta. The repertoire was sequenced with immunoSEQ multiplex PCR; TCRdb's copy has only in-frame clones and lacks some. The sample yields 90,000 or so clones, roughly 80% seen once. The sequence derives from a man aged 25 to 40 in good health and CMV-seropositive. The gene calls are TRBV30 and TRBJ2-1; TRBD2 agrees at 8 bases. Sequenced input: PBMCs. The CDR3 bases are TGTGCCTGGAGTGTAGCGGGAGATTACAATGAGCAGTTCTTC. Protein: CAWSVAGDYNEQFF.